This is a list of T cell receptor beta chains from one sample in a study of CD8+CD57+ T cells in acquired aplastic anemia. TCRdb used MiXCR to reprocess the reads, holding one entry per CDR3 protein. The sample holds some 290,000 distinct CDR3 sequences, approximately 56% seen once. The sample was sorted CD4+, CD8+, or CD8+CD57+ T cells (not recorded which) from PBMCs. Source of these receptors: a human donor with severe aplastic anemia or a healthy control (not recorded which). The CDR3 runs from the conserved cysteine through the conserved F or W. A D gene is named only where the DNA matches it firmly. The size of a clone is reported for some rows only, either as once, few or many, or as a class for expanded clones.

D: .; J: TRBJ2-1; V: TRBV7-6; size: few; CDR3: CASSSTSIEQFF; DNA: TGTGCCAGCAGTTCAACTAGCATTGAGCAGTTCTTC
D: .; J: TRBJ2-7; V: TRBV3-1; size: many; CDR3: CASSSLGPYEQYF; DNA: TGTGCCAGCAGCTCTTTGGGACCCTACGAGCAGTACTTC
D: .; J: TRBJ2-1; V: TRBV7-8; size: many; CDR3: CASQPSQVLARNNEQFF; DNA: TGTGCCAGCCAGCCAAGCCAAGTCCTGGCCCGCAATAATGAGCAGTTCTTC
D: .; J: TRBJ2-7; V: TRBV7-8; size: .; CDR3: CASSFPSRNEQYF; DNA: TGTGCCAGCAGCTTCCCAAGTCGTAACGAGCAGTACTTC
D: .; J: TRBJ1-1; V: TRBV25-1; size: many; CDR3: CASRDTEAFF; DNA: TGTGCCAGCCGGGACACTGAAGCTTTCTTT
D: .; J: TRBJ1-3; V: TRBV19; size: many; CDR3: CASSIPGKGASGNTIYF; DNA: TGTGCCAGTAGTATCCCAGGGAAGGGAGCTTCTGGAAACACCATATATTTT
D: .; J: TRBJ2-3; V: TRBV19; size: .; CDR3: CASSESGTSTDTQYF; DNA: TGTGCCAGTAGTGAGTCCGGGACTAGCACAGATACGCAGTATTTT
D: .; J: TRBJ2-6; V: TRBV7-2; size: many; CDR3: CASSLRNPGAGANVLTF; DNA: TGTGCCAGCAGCTTACGAAACCCAGGGGCTGGGGCCAACGTCCTGACTTTC
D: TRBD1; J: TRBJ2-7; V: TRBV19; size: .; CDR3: CASSGRTGPTYEQYF; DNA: TGTGCCAGTAGCGGGCGGACAGGGCCCACCTACGAGCAGTACTTC
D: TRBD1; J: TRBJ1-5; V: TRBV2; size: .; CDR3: CASRGTGVDQPQHF; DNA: TGTGCCAGCAGGGGGACAGGGGTGGATCAGCCCCAGCATTTT
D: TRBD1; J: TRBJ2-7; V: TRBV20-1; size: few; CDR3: CSARGQVDYEQYF; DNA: TGCAGTGCTAGGGGACAGGTGGACTACGAGCAGTACTTC
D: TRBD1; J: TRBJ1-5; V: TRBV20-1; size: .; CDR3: CSAPTGRKAQHF; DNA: TGCAGTGCCCCGACAGGGAGGAAAGCCCAGCATTTT
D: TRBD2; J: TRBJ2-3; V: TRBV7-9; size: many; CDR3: CASSWGGGWETDTQYF; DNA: TGTGCCAGCAGCTGGGGGGGGGGTTGGGAAACAGATACGCAGTATTTT
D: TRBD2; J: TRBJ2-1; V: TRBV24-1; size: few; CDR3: CATSGLTSGGTEQFF; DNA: TGTGCCACCAGTGGCCTGACTAGCGGGGGCACTGAGCAGTTCTTC
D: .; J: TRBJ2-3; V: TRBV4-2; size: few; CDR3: CASSQDVGNTQYF; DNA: TGTGCCAGCAGCCAAGATGTCGGCAATACGCAGTATTTT
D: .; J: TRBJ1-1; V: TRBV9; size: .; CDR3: CASSAYRSTEAFF; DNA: TGTGCCAGCAGCGCCTACAGGTCCACTGAAGCTTTCTTT
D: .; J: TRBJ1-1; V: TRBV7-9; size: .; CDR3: CASSLRGNMNTEAFF; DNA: TGTGCCAGCAGCTTACGGGGCAACATGAACACTGAAGCTTTCTTT
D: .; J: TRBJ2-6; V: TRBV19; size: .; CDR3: CASSISVAGLSGGGANVLTF; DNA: TGTGCCAGTAGTATCTCTGTGGCAGGGTTAAGTGGTGGCGGGGCCAACGTCCTGACTTTC
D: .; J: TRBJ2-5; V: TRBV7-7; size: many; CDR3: CASSPTPLLTQYF; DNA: TGTGCTAGCAGCCCCACCCCGCTGTTGACCCAGTACTTC
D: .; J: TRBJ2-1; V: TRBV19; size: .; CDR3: CASSGKVGGNEQFF; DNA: TGTGCCAGTAGCGGGAAGGTCGGGGGCAATGAACAGTTCTTC
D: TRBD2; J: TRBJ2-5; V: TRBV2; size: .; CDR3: CASSLSTSGQETQYF; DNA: TGTGCCAGCAGTTTATCAACTAGCGGACAAGAGACCCAGTACTTC
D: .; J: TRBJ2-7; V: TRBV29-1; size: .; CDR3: CSVGWHEGYEQYF; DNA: TGCAGCGTTGGGTGGCATGAGGGTTACGAGCAGTACTTC
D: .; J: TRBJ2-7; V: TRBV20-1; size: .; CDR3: CNASGSEQYF; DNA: TGCAATGCTTCAGGTTCCGAGCAGTACTTC
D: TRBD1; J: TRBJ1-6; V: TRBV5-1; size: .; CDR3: CASSLVAGQGNSPLHF; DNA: TGCGCCAGCAGCTTGGTAGCGGGACAGGGGAACTCACCCCTCCACTTT
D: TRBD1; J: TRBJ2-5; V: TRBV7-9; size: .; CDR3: CASSYRLDRGKETQYF; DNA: TGTGCCAGCAGTTATAGGTTGGACAGGGGGAAGGAGACCCAGTACTTC
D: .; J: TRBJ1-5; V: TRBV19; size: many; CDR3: CASSTPGGGRSQPQHF; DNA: TGTGCCAGTAGTACCCCAGGCGGGGGTAGGAGTCAGCCCCAGCATTTT
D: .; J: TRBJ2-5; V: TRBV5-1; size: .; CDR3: CASSLDRTGETQYF; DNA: TGCGCCAGCAGCTTGGACAGGACCGGGGAGACCCAGTACTTC
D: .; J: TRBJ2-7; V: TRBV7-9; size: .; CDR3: CASSSPPDGTYEQYF; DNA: TGTGCCAGCAGCTCTCCCCCGGACGGCACCTACGAGCAGTACTTC
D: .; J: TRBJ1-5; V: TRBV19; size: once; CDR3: CASSIRTQIGNQPQHF; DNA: TGTGCCAGTAGTATTAGAACCCAAATTGGCAATCAGCCCCAGCATTTT